The 4 T cell receptor beta chains listed next were all sequenced from one sample in a study of T-cell reconstitution after alpha-beta-depleted transplantation in children. A TCRbeta library incorporating unique molecular identifiers was prepared. TCRdb ran MiXCR on the PCR reads and lists one entry per CDR3 protein. The table shows approximately 230,000 distinct CDR3 sequences, with roughly a quarter occurring only once. This material consisted of PBMCs, taken before TCRalphabeta/CD19-depleted stem cell transplant. The receptor set was obtained from a girl aged 2-10 years with Fanconi anemia, due to receive a stem cell transplant.

This clonotype has a single count. The V gene is TRBV20-1, the J gene TRBJ2-5; D might be TRBD2 (6 bases). The germline V gene encodes CDR1 DFQATT and CDR2 SNEGSKA (reference sequence). This CDR3 contains 13 residues. Deletions cut 3 bases from V and 3 bases from J, with 11 bases between. The CDR3 nucleotides read TGCAGTGCTAGGCGGGACCCCAAAGAGACCCAGTACTTC. This gives the protein CSARRDPKETQYF.

The rearrangement uses TRBV25-1 and TRBJ2-1; 7 bases agree with TRBD1. CDR3 length: 14 residues. V dropped 4 bases and J dropped 5; count of bases not matched to a gene: 5. Germline CDR1 is MGHDK and CDR2 is SYGVNS. The CDR3 is CASSVRDRDNEQFF. CDR3 nucleotides: TGTGCCAGCAGTGTCCGGGACAGAGACAATGAGCAGTTCTTC.

V is TRBV5-5 and J is TRBJ2-7, with D perhaps TRBD2 (5 bases). Trimming stripped 4 bases from V and 0 bases from J, with 14 bases between. Germline lookup yields CDR1 SGHKS and CDR2 YYEKEE (reference sequence). This CDR3 contains 15 residues. CDR3 nucleotide sequence: TGTGCCAGCAGCCCGGGGTGGGCGGCCTCCTACGAGCAGTACTTC. Translation: CASSPGWAASYEQYF.

This clonotype was observed at least ten times. The genes are TRBV12-3 or TRBV12-4 and TRBJ2-3; tentatively, D is TRBD1 or TRBD2 (5 bases each). Deletions cut 8 bases from V and 2 bases from J, with 8 bases between. This CDR3 region has 12 residues. This chain's CDR3 is CASGDDTDTQYF. For the CDR3, the DNA is TGTGCCAGCGGGGACGACACAGATACGCAGTATTTT.